The 21 T cell receptor beta chains in this list originate from one sample, sequenced in a study of cytomegalovirus exposure and HLA in healthy donors listed by TCRdb under 2017. Library preparation used the immunoSEQ multiplex PCR assay. A mixture of 60 forward primers for TCR Vbeta segments and 13 reverse primers for TCR Jbeta segments was used in the multiplex PCR. TCRdb re-hosts the immuneACCESS table, in-frame sequences only. Its copies lack some clones; in the studies checked, an unresolved V gene accounts for under half of them, and the cause for the rest is not known. The sample records some 200,000 clones, approximately 88% of which are singletons. Of the sample, around 3% is held by the ten largest clones. The specimen was PBMCs. These TCRs come from a woman between 45 and 60 years old in good health and CMV-seropositive.

J is TRBJ1-2 and V is TRBV6-6, with TRBD1 identical over 7 bases. The CDR3 runs to 13 residues. Germline lookup yields CDR1 MNHNY and CDR2 SVGAGI (reference sequence). V lost 6 bases to trimming and J lost 4 bases; unmatched junction nucleotides: 5. The CDR3 loop reads CASRDRSSYGYTF. CDR3 coding DNA: TGTGCCAGCAGGGACAGGTCGTCCTATGGCTACACCTTC.

The chain couples TRBV6-1 to TRBJ2-3, with TRBD2 as a possible D gene (7 bases). V was clipped by 2 bases and J by 0 bases, with 12 bases between them. Germline V lookup: CDR1 MNHNS, CDR2 SASEGT. The CDR3 extends over 16 amino acids. Written as DNA, the CDR3 is TGTGCCAGCAGTGAACGGGGGGCAGTTAGCACAGATACGCAGTATTTT. Protein product: CASSERGAVSTDTQYF.

V usage is TRBV7-2 and J usage is TRBJ2-2; D uncertain. Germline V CDR1 and CDR2: SGHTA, FQGNSA. V shed 5 bases and J shed 6 bases, with 16 bases lying between them. This CDR3 comprises 15 residues. The CDR3 loop is CASSLEVTTPGELFF. The CDR3 nucleotides are TGTGCCAGCAGCCTAGAGGTGACAACCCCCGGGGAGCTGTTTTTT.

The CDR3 here is CASSQGAGTADQPQHF. CDR3 DNA sequence: TGCGCCAGCAGCCAAGGGGCAGGGACAGCTGATCAGCCCCAGCATTTT. This rearrangement joins TRBV4-1 to TRBJ1-5; TRBD1 matches at 7 bases. With V trimmed by 1 base and J by 5 bases, 8 bases remained unmatched. The CDR3 totals 16 residues. CDR1 MGHRA and CDR2 YSYEKL come from the germline V gene.

This clone was seen a few times. The DNA of the CDR3 is TGCGCCAGCAGTCGGGACAGCTTAACCCCAGAGGAGCAGTACTTC. Translated, it gives CASSRDSLTPEEQYF. This chain joins TRBV10-1 and TRBJ2-7, with 7 bases matching TRBD1. The CDR3 is 15 residues long. Germline loops: CDR1 WNHNN, CDR2 SYGVQD (reference sequence). Trimming at V came to 5 bases and at J to 7 bases, leaving 14 bases not matched to a gene.

The chain recombines TRBV6-1 with TRBJ2-1, with 7 bases that match TRBD2. This CDR3 spans 17 amino acids. The V gene end was trimmed by 4 bases and the J gene end by 1 base; junction bases not matched to a gene: 10. The germline V gene has CDR1 MNHNS and CDR2 SASEGT. The CDR3 region has the DNA TGTGCCAGCAGTGCTATACTAGCGTCCGGGTCCTACAATGAGCAGTTCTTC. It is translated as CASSAILASGSYNEQFF.

The V call is TRBV23-1, the J call TRBJ2-5, with D perhaps TRBD2 (6 bases). TRBV23-1 is classed as an ORF, of uncertain function. Trimming shortened V by 11 bases and J by 4 bases, and 11 bases separated the two germline ends. The CDR3 has 11 residues. The CDR3 protein is CAYGLRETQYF. The CDR3 DNA follows: TGCGCCTACGGACTACGAGAGACCCAGTACTTC.

The chain has TRBV5-5 and TRBJ1-5, with a tentative D call TRBD1 (5 bases). V dropped 0 bases and J dropped 2 bases, with 6 bases sitting between them. The CDR3 is 14 amino acids. The germline gives CDR1 SGHKS, CDR2 YYEKEE (reference sequence). This chain's CDR3 is CASSLGGGNQPQHF. CDR3 sequence (DNA): TGTGCCAGCAGCTTGGGGGGGGGCAATCAGCCCCAGCATTTT.

The gene calls are TRBV27 and TRBJ2-5; D remains unclear. The CDR3 has 13 amino acids. In germline, CDR1 is MNHEY, CDR2 SMNVEV (reference sequence). Trimming removed 4 bases from V and 0 bases from J, with 6 bases in between. Here the CDR3 DNA reads TGTGCCAGCAGTTCTCAGTACCAAGAGACCCAGTACTTC. As protein: CASSSQYQETQYF.

This clone was detected only once. The chain joins TRBV11-2 to TRBJ2-2; D remains unclear. Deletions cut 5 bases from V and 4 bases from J, with 14 bases between. Germline-derived CDR1 and CDR2 are SGHAT and FQNNGV. CDR3 size: 15 residues. CDR3 nucleotide sequence: TGTGCCAGCAGCCCGCGACAAACAACCACCGGGGAGCTGTTTTTT. Its translation: CASSPRQTTTGELFF.

The V call is TRBV11-1, the J call TRBJ2-7, with 7 bases lining up with TRBD1. The CDR3 is 16 residues long. The V gene's germline CDR1 is SGHAT and CDR2 FQDESV (reference sequence). V was pared by 5 bases and J by 5 bases, with 15 bases of the junction left unmatched. CDR3 region: CASSPVRTGWNNEQYF. CDR3 coding DNA: TGTGCCAGCAGCCCGGTAAGGACAGGATGGAATAACGAGCAGTACTTC.

The chain carries TRBV6-6 and TRBJ2-3; D might be TRBD2 (6 bases). V was cut by 7 bases and J by 3 bases, with 11 bases left in between. The CDR3 contains 13 residues. Germline CDR1 MNHNY, CDR2 SVGAGI (reference sequence). CDR3 sequence reads: CASIRTITDTQYF. DNA for the CDR3: TGTGCCAGCATTCGGACTATTACAGATACGCAGTATTTT.

This chain joins TRBV7-9 and TRBJ2-5, with no clear D. With the DNA end fitting TRBJ2-7 better, the J assignment may be wrong. Looked up from germline, CDR1 is SEHNR and CDR2 is FQNEAQ (reference sequence). This CDR3 region has 11 residues. The CDR3 spells CASSISYEQYF. The CDR3 region has the DNA TGTGCCAGCAGCATTAGCTACGAGCAGTACTTC.

The gene calls are TRBV6-5 and TRBJ1-1, with a weak D call TRBD1 (5 bases). The V end lost 0 bases, the J end lost 0 bases, and 8 bases lay between the germline ends. This CDR3 has 15 residues. Germline V CDR1 and CDR2: MNHEY, SVGAGI. CDR3 loop: CASSYSWGVNTEAFF. CDR3 nucleotide sequence: TGTGCCAGCAGTTACTCCTGGGGGGTGAACACTGAAGCTTTCTTT.

This clone was seen more than once but under ten times. A read error may account for a junction end that differs from germline. The genes are TRBV18 and TRBJ2-7, with TRBD1 matching 7 bases. The CDR3 sequence is 17 residues long. Germline CDR1 KGHSH, CDR2 LQKENI. CDR3 amino acids: CASSLTGVNNPTYESSF. DNA of the CDR3: TGTGCCAGCTCCCTTACAGGGGTAAACAATCCCACCTACGAGTCAAGCTTC.

CDR3 sequence (DNA): TGTGCCAGCAGCTTTTCAGAGGATGAGCAGTTCTTC. Protein sequence: CASSFSEDEQFF. This chain connects TRBV11-2 to TRBJ2-1; D remains ambiguous. From germline, CDR1 is SGHAT and CDR2 FQNNGV. Trimming pared 3 bases from V and 8 bases from J, leaving 8 bases between. There are 12 residues in the CDR3.

The J gene is TRBJ2-3, the V gene TRBV9; possible D gene TRBD2, 6 bases. Germline CDR1 reads SGDLS; CDR2 reads YYNGEE. This CDR3 spans 17 amino acids. V was clipped by 3 bases and J by 0 bases, with 17 bases between them. CDR3 DNA sequence: TGTGCCAGCAGCGAGGACTGGGGGGAACCTAGCACAGATACGCAGTATTTT. Translated: CASSEDWGEPSTDTQYF.

The J gene is TRBJ2-5, the V gene TRBV7-6; 7 bases align to TRBD2. Germline-derived CDR1 and CDR2 are SGHVS and FNYEAQ. The CDR3 is made up of 16 amino acids. Germline trimming cut 0 bases from V and 0 bases from J; bases unmatched to any gene: 4. Here the CDR3 DNA reads TGTGCCAGCAGCTTAGCGACGCGGGGGTACCAAGAGACCCAGTACTTC. Translation: CASSLATRGYQETQYF.

Only one count was recorded for this clone. The chain joins TRBV6-5 to TRBJ1-2; 7 bases line up with TRBD1. J gave up 8 bases and V 5 bases, and 5 bases lay outside the gene matches. This CDR3 has 12 amino acids. Germline-derived CDR1 and CDR2 are MNHEY and SVGAGI. The CDR3 loop reads CASSEGRGGYTF. CDR3 coding DNA: TGTGCCAGCAGTGAAGGCAGGGGGGGCTACACCTTC.

V gene TRBV29-1 combines with J gene TRBJ1-1, with TRBD1 matching over 9 bases. The V gene end was trimmed by 4 bases and the J gene end by 7 bases; junction bases not matched to a gene: 10. This CDR3 spans 14 amino acids. Germline V lookup: CDR1 SQVTM, CDR2 ANQGSEA. Here the CDR3 reads CSVALPDRGGEAFF. The DNA of the CDR3 is TGCAGCGTTGCCCTCCCGGACAGGGGAGGTGAAGCTTTCTTT.

V usage is TRBV10-3 and J usage is TRBJ2-5; 8 positions match TRBD2. Germline lookup yields CDR1 ENHRY and CDR2 SYGVKD. The CDR3 spans 14 residues. J lost 2 bases, V lost 4 bases, and 3 bases had no gene match. This chain's CDR3 is CAISVRGGQETQYF. CDR3 sequence (DNA): TGTGCCATCAGTGTCCGGGGGGGGCAAGAGACCCAGTACTTC.